Listed here are 5 T cell receptor beta chains from one sample, sequenced in a study of T cells in Graves' hyperthyroidism and ophthalmopathy. Authors of the study amplified TCR beta CDR3 regions from RNA transcripts. HTBI primers drove first-round RT-PCR of the TCR CDR3. TCRdb fed the multiplex PCR reads into MiXCR, producing one record per CDR3 protein. The data show under 400,000 distinct CDR3 sequences, approximately 22% seen once. The sample was blood. All receptors derive from a woman aged 50 to 60 with Graves' hyperthyroidism.

This clonotype was detected ten times or more. The V and J genes are TRBV4-2 and TRBJ2-7; 9 bases line up with TRBD2. J lost 1 base, V lost 4 bases, and 5 bases had no gene match. This CDR3 contains 15 residues. Per the germline V gene, CDR1 is LGHNA and CDR2 is YNFKEQ. The CDR3: CASSRAGGLSYEQYF. The CDR3 DNA sequence: TGTGCCAGCAGCCGAGCGGGAGGTCTATCCTACGAGCAGTACTTC.

This clonotype was counted many times. The rearrangement links TRBV20-1 to TRBJ1-1; D is undetermined. The ends were cut back, 0 bases at V and 1 base at J, with 12 bases in the middle. Germline loops: CDR1 DFQATT, CDR2 SNEGSKA (reference sequence). The CDR3 covers 15 residues. The CDR3 DNA reads as TGCAGTGCTAGAGAAATTTCTCGCAGGAACACTGAAGCTTTCTTT. This translates into CSAREISRRNTEAFF.

J is TRBJ1-4 and V is TRBV6-2 or TRBV6-3, with 7 bases aligning to TRBD1. The V gene's germline CDR1 is MNHEY and CDR2 SVGEGT. The CDR3 extends over 13 amino acids. J gave up 8 bases and V 2 bases, and 2 bases lay outside the gene matches. The CDR3 coding sequence is TGTGCCAGCAGTTACCCACAGGGGGAAAAACTGTTTTTT. Translation gives CASSYPQGEKLFF.

The genes are TRBV14 and TRBJ2-4; the D gene could be TRBD1 or TRBD2 (5 bases each). Trimming stripped 2 bases from V and 9 bases from J, with 14 bases between. The germline gives CDR1 SGHDN, CDR2 FVKESK. This CDR3 region has 14 residues. The CDR3 bases are TGTGCCAGCAGCCAACAGGGCAGGAGCGGCATTCAGTACTTC. Amino acid sequence: CASSQQGRSGIQYF. Filled out from reference TRBV14 and TRBJ2-4, the complete variable domain reads EAGVTQFPSHSVIEKGQTVTLRCDPISGHDNLYWYRRVMGKEIKFLLHFVKESKQDESGMPNNRFLAERTGGTYSTLKVQPAELEDSGVYFCASSQQGRSGIQYFGAGTRLSVL.

Regarding this clonotype: A much larger clonotype is one base distant, so this may be a read error. The CDR3 DNA follows: TGTGCCACCAGCAGAGACAGGGCGAGCAATCAGCCCCAGCATTTT. As protein: CATSRDRASNQPQHF. This chain links TRBV15 with TRBJ1-5; TRBD1 is a possible D gene (5 bases). This CDR3 comprises 15 residues. V lost 0 bases, J lost 1 base, and 7 bases lay in between. Germline V gene sequence: CDR1 LNHNV, CDR2 YYDKDF (reference sequence). Combining the CDR3 with reference TRBV15 and TRBJ1-5 gives the whole variable domain DAMVIQNPRYQVTQFGKPVTLSCSQTLNHNVMYWYQQKSSQAPKLLFHYYDKDFNNEADTPDNFQSRRPNTSFCFLDIRSPGLGDTAMYLCATSRDRASNQPQHFGDGTRLSIL.